This TCR beta chain was sequenced during a study of blood T cell repertoires in COVID-19. Study as a whole: Both acute and convalescent COVID-19 samples were obtained from the United States, Italy and Spain. PBMCs, B-cell-depleted T cells, or T cells were the source of the cDNA or gDNA that made up the material.

Followed longitudinally, the Seattle patients had been enrolled during active infection. Trimming took off 5 bases at V and 3 bases at J, with 19 bases between the two ends. The CDR3 consists of 16 residues. Germline CDR1 is SGDLS and CDR2 is YYNGEE. Sequencing used immunoSEQ multiplex PCR; TCRdb keeps in-frame clones, though not all of them. This sample yields about 420,000 clones, of which around 90% are seen a single time; 0.8% to 0.9% belongs to the top ten. The sequence was obtained from a man younger than 35 with COVID-19, enrolled during active disease. The genes are TRBV9 and TRBJ2-3; a possible D gene is TRBD2 (6 bases). The sequenced sample consisted of peripheral blood. CDR3 in amino acids: CASSDWDLSSTDTQYF. The CDR3, as DNA: TGTGCCAGCAGTGATTGGGACTTAAGCTCTACAGATACGCAGTATTTT.